This TCR beta chain was sequenced in a study of CD8+CD57+ T cells in acquired aplastic anemia. Study summary: Quantities of DNA derived from sorted CD4+ and CD8+ cells averaged approximately 3.5 ug. Study conclusions and caveats: Researchers reported that CD8+ Simpson's diversity was not significantly different in patients versus controls. There were 25 to 30 CD8+ CDR3 sequences that occurred in both patients and controls.

Investigators profiled TCR beta VDJ and CDR3 from genomic DNA template. TCRdb itself ran the reads through MiXCR, one entry per CDR3 protein. Here the sample spans approximately 70,000 distinct CDR3 sequences, less than 65% being singletons. Trimming shortened V by 1 base and J by 5 bases, and 8 bases separated the two germline ends. Germline assignment: CDR1 SGHTA and CDR2 FQGNSA. This CDR3 is built from 13 residues. This clonotype is judged medium-sized. Its antigen is undetermined. The rearrangement joins TRBV7-2 to TRBJ1-2, with D uncertain. This TCR came from a human donor in good health, serving as a control. Sequencing was done on a sample of sorted CD4+, CD8+, or CD8+CD57+ T cells (not recorded which) from PBMCs. This CDR3 reads CASSLGIMYGYTF. Written as DNA, the CDR3 is TGTGCCAGCAGCTTAGGGATAATGTATGGCTACACCTTC.